The present entry profiles one T cell receptor (beta chain) with its context. Its target is not known. The CDR3 consists of 12 residues. Germline V gene sequence: CDR1 SNHLY, CDR2 FYNNEI. Trimming shortened V by 7 bases and J by 2 bases, and 8 bases separated the two germline ends. TCRdb re-derived calls from the reads in MiXCR, one entry per CDR3 protein. Of approximately 910,000 distinct CDR3 sequences listed, about a third are singletons. The data were obtained in a study of T cell repertoires in cytomegalovirus infection. This TCR was sampled from a human donor in good health (CMV status not recorded). Some clones in this sample may be carry-over from other donors' samples. V usage is TRBV2 and J usage is TRBJ1-2; D uncertain. This sample comprised cultured CD8+ T cells from PBMCs, obtained from culture after CMV antigen stimulation. CDR3 DNA: TGTGCCAGCATGCGGCAGAACTATGGCTACACCTTC. Amino acids: CASMRQNYGYTF.